The 6 T cell receptor beta chains presented below share a single source sample, sequenced in a study of shared clonotypes between healthy human individuals. Data came from immunoSEQ multiplex PCR; TCRdb stores just in-frame clones and leaves some out. The table has more than 2 million clones, roughly 95% seen once. The specimen was naive CD4+ T cells sorted from blood. The subset is: CD45RA+ positively selected. Source of these receptors: a man between 18 and 29 years old in good health.

The chain carries TRBV5-1 and TRBJ1-1; D is perhaps TRBD1 (5 bases). V dropped 1 base and J dropped 0 bases, with 13 bases sitting between them. Germline V gene lookup returns CDR1 SGHRS and CDR2 YFSETQ. The CDR3 spans 16 residues. The CDR3 loop reads CASSLSTRQLNTEAFF. The CDR3 coding sequence is TGCGCCAGCAGCTTGTCCACTAGACAGTTGAACACTGAAGCTTTCTTT. Together with reference TRBV5-1 and TRBJ1-1, the CDR3 gives the full variable domain: KAGVTQTPRYLIKTRGQQVTLSCSPISGHRSVSWYQQTPGQGLQFLFEYFSETQRNKGNFPGRFSGRQFSNSRSEMNVSTLELGDSALYLCASSLSTRQLNTEAFFGQGTRLTVV.

This chain links TRBV9 with TRBJ1-2; D is undetermined. CDR1 is SGDLS, CDR2 YYNGEE, per germline. Trimming took off 3 bases at V and 4 bases at J, with 7 bases between the two ends. The CDR3 length is 12 residues. The CDR3 is CASSGSGYGYTF. Here the CDR3 DNA reads TGTGCCAGCAGCGGATCGGGCTATGGCTACACCTTC. Full variable domain (outside the CDR3, taken from reference TRBV9 and TRBJ1-2): DSGVTQTPKHLITATGQRVTLRCSPRSGDLSVYWYQQSLDQGLQFLIQYYNGEERAKGNILERFSAQQFPDLHSELNLSSLELGDSALYFCASSGSGYGYTFGSGTRLTVV.

The chain combines TRBV29-1 with TRBJ1-3; no clear D gene. V lost 1 base, J lost 0 bases, and 4 bases lay in between. The CDR3 totals 13 residues. Germline CDR1 SQVTM, CDR2 ANQGSEA. The CDR3 region has the DNA TGCAGCGTTGAAGGACTCTCTGGAAACACCATATATTTT. Translating gives CSVEGLSGNTIYF.

CDR3 bases: TGTGCCAGCTCGGACGGGGTTACCTACGAGCAGTACTTC. Protein sequence: CASSDGVTYEQYF. V and J are TRBV5-4 and TRBJ2-7; TRBD2 might be the D (5 bases). The CDR3 is 13 residues long. The germline CDR1 and CDR2 sequences are SGHNT and YYREEE (reference sequence). The ends were cut back, 7 bases at V and 2 bases at J, with 13 bases in the middle.

The V call is TRBV7-8, the J call TRBJ2-5; 8 nucleotides align to TRBD1. From germline, CDR1 is SGHVS and CDR2 FQNEAQ. CDR3 length: 14 amino acids. Losses at the gene ends were 5 bases for V and 5 bases for J; bases not matched to a gene: 7. In DNA form, the CDR3 reads TGTGCCAGCAGCAAACCAGGGGGCTGGGAGACCCAGTACTTC. Encoded protein: CASSKPGGWETQYF. The full variable domain, with the rest looked up from reference TRBV7-8 and TRBJ2-5, is GAGVSQSPRYKVAKRGQDVALRCDPISGHVSLFWYQQALGQGPEFLTYFQNEAQLDKSGLPSDRFFAERPEGSVSTLKIQRTQQEDSAVYLCASSKPGGWETQYFGPGTRLLVL.

The gene calls are TRBV10-3 and TRBJ1-1; 7 positions match TRBD1. The junction had 3 bases not matched to a gene; V was cut back by 7 bases and J by 1 base. The CDR3 length is 13 residues. Germline assignment: CDR1 ENHRY and CDR2 SYGVKD. The CDR3 reads CAIKAGGNTEAFF. The CDR3 DNA reads TGTGCCATCAAGGCAGGGGGGAACACTGAAGCTTTCTTT.